This entry describes one T cell receptor beta chain. In its sample, this clone was seen once. There is no known antigen for this receptor. No base quality information exists; no much larger clone differs at one position. At diagnosis, tumor, uninvolved tumor-adjacent lung and peripheral blood were collected and then preserved as a mix of FFPE and fresh-frozen material. For TCR repertoire profiling, blood samples were analyzed as peripheral blood mononuclear cells. The sample is drawn from a study of T cells in localized non-small cell lung cancer (dated by TCRdb to the early 2020s). Study-wide context: The study examined T cell repertoires in 236 patients with early-stage NSCLC and compared tumors with uninvolved tumor-adjacent lungs. The cohort was made up of hundreds of treatment-naive NSCLC patients whose localized lung tumors had been resected. NSCLC patients had a mean age of roughly 66 years, and 129 were male and 107 female. The investigation overall reported the following: Longer overall survival was associated with higher blood T cell density, whereas shorter survival was associated with higher adjacent-lung clonality. The highest T cell clonality was observed in uninvolved tumor-adjacent lung, where clonality exceeded that of tumor, suggesting that antigenic responses were more focused in uninvolved tumor-adjacent lung. Because the study design was exploratory, TCR variables were selected using unadjusted p-values without false-discovery rate correction. A median of roughly 60 of the top 100 tumor clones were detected in paired uninvolved adjacent lung, and around 30 of these tumor clones were also found among the top 100 clones of the paired uninvolved adjacent lung. Multi-region tumor sequencing was not performed, so intratumor heterogeneity could not be excluded.

The immunoSEQ Assay was used to sequence TCR beta CDR3 regions from DNA. Concerning the study's data processing: To compute T cell density, TCR beta template counts were normalized to usable DNA, which was estimated by amplifying housekeeping genes. Using the preseqR package, richness was estimated by extrapolating to 120,000 templates for tissue samples and 400,000 templates for PBMC samples. Clonality was defined by subtracting Pielou's evenness from one. Differential abundance testing on productive amino-acid clonotypes, with a minimum total count of 5 and an alpha of 0.1, was used to identify tissue-enriched TCRs. Repertoire overlap between compartments was quantified with the Jaccard Index and Morisita Overlap Index. GLIPH grouped TCR beta CDR3s together with public tetramer-defined viral CDR3s, and a viral motif had to include at least three viral sequences and show V-gene enrichment. TCRdb retrieved this table from immuneACCESS and kept in-frame rearrangements only. Not all clones are present; in checked studies, unresolved V genes account for under half, and no reason is known for the remainder. The DNA gave D and trimming, while V, J and clone size come from that table. Within this sample are about 21,000 clones, with around 85% of them counted one time only. The ten largest make up 2% to 3% of the sample.

The germline V gene sets CDR1 to KGHSH and CDR2 to LQKENI. From cysteine to phenylalanine, the CDR3 is 15 amino acids long. Only CDR3 DNA remains: 45 bases, in frame from the first base. V is trimmed back by 6 bases and J by 9 bases, and the junction contains 14 bases that no gene match accounts for. The chain was built from TRBV18 and TRBJ2-1; 7 middle bases align to TRBD2. The sample in question was peripheral blood, obtained before any cancer treatment. This clonotype was obtained from a man between 40 and 69 years old with stage I lung adenocarcinoma. The bases read TGTGCCAGCTCGTCGAGCCTCGGACTAGAACTTGAGCAGTTCTTC. This sequence encodes CASSSSLGLELEQFF.